The 31 T cell receptor beta chains presented below share a single source sample, sequenced in a study of a mutant IDH1 vaccine in newly diagnosed glioma. The time point denotes: week 35, safety follow-up. Doses consisted of 300 ug of mutant IDH1 20-mer peptide each, paired with topical imiquimod. No antigen has been assigned to these receptors. Assay: immunoSEQ multiplex PCR; the TCRdb copy retains only in-frame clones and omits some. The sample consists of about 55,000 clones, less than 90% of them appearing once. The sequenced sample was PBMCs, obtained from a glioma patient whose treatment included an IDH1 peptide vaccine. The origin of the receptors is a woman between 18 and 29 years old with glioma.

The genes are TRBV4-2 and TRBJ1-3; 10 bases line up with TRBD1. The germline gives CDR1 LGHNA, CDR2 YNFKEQ. The trim removed 1 base at V and 5 bases at J, leaving 8 bases unmatched. CDR3 size: 17 residues. CDR3 in DNA: TGTGCCAGCAGCCAAGGGATAGGGACAGGGGCTAGAAACACCATATATTTT. It codes for CASSQGIGTGARNTIYF.

The rearrangement joins TRBV2 to TRBJ1-3; D remains unclear. The CDR3 is 13 residues long. V dropped 8 bases and J dropped 0 bases, with 8 bases sitting between them. Per germline, CDR1 SNHLY and CDR2 FYNNEI. The CDR3 sequence is CASLTGSGNTIYF. The CDR3 nucleotides are TGTGCCAGCCTCACGGGCTCTGGAAACACCATATATTTT.

The chain employs TRBV28 and TRBJ2-3, with D possibly being TRBD2 (7 bases). The CDR3 spans 15 residues. V was trimmed by 5 bases and J by 5 bases, leaving 17 bases between them. CDR1 MDHEN and CDR2 SYDVKM come from the germline V gene. This chain's CDR3 is CASSEAGRGGDTQYF. CDR3 in DNA: TGTGCCAGCAGTGAAGCGGGACGAGGGGGAGATACGCAGTATTTT.

The CDR3 loop is CASSVGAHYGYTF. Here the CDR3 DNA reads TGTGCCAGTAGTGTCGGGGCCCACTATGGCTACACCTTC. The genes are TRBV19 and TRBJ1-2; TRBD1 is a possible D gene (5 bases). The CDR3 has 13 residues. In germline, CDR1 is LNHDA, CDR2 SQIVND (reference sequence). V was clipped by 5 bases and J by 3 bases, with 10 bases between them.

The chain joins TRBV10-3 to TRBJ2-7; weak D call: TRBD1 (5 bases). The germline V gene encodes CDR1 ENHRY and CDR2 SYGVKD. This CDR3 contains 13 residues. The V end was cut by 4 bases, the J end by 5 bases, with 12 bases between. In DNA form, the CDR3 reads TGTGCCATCAGTGTTCGGCAGGGCAACGAGCAGTACTTC. It specifies CAISVRQGNEQYF.

This clone was detected only a few times. The V gene is TRBV29-1, the J gene TRBJ1-1, with D hard to call. CDR1 and CDR2 (germline): SQVTM, ANQGSEA. V was shortened by 7 bases and J by 3 bases, with 18 bases between the two germline ends. The CDR3 spans 14 residues. As DNA, the CDR3 is TGCAGCGCCCGGCGAGGGTTTGCGGACACTGAAGCTTTCTTT. This codes for CSARRGFADTEAFF.

In its sample, this clone was seen once. CDR3 coding DNA: TGTGCCAGCAGCCTCGGACTAGCGGGCGAGCAGTACTTC. It codes for CASSLGLAGEQYF. The J gene is TRBJ2-7, the V gene TRBV5-6, with 11 bases identical to TRBD2. This CDR3 contains 13 residues. Germline-derived CDR1 and CDR2 are SGHDT and YYEEEE. Trimming at V came to 4 bases and at J to 6 bases, leaving 3 bases not matched to a gene. Using reference TRBV5-6 and TRBJ2-7 for the parts outside the CDR3, the full variable domain is DAGVTQSPTHLIKTRGQQVTLRCSPKSGHDTVSWYQQALGQGPQFIFQYYEEEERQRGNFPDRFSGHQFPNYSSELNVNALLLGDSALYLCASSLGLAGEQYFGPGTRLTVT.

The rearrangement joins TRBV27 to TRBJ2-7, with D hard to call. The germline V gene has CDR1 MNHEY and CDR2 SMNVEV (reference sequence). CDR3 length: 16 amino acids. V lost 5 bases and J 1 base, leaving 18 bases between the germline ends. CDR3 DNA sequence: TGTGCCAGCAGTGTTACCACTCTCGGGTGGTCCTACGAGCAGTACTTC. Translating gives CASSVTTLGWSYEQYF.

This clone was detected once. This sequence joins TRBV6-6 and TRBJ2-2; 11 bases align to TRBD2. Trimming at V came to 2 bases and at J to 6 bases, leaving 5 bases not matched to a gene. The CDR3 is made up of 16 amino acids. The germline gives CDR1 MNHNY, CDR2 SVGAGI (reference sequence). CDR3 in DNA: TGTGCCAGCAGTTACACTAGCGGGAGTGGGGCCGGGGAGCTGTTTTTT. Amino acid sequence: CASSYTSGSGAGELFF.

The chain links TRBV5-1 to TRBJ2-7, with 8 bases that match TRBD2. Germline CDR1 SGHRS, CDR2 YFSETQ. Trimming at V came to 5 bases and at J to 2 bases, leaving 15 bases not matched to a gene. The CDR3 is made up of 17 amino acids. The CDR3 protein is CASRMLAGVLGPYEQYF. CDR3 nucleotide sequence: TGCGCCAGCAGAATGCTAGCGGGTGTTTTGGGTCCCTACGAGCAGTACTTC.

The gene calls are TRBV5-1 and TRBJ1-1; a weak D match, TRBD1 (5 bases). The CDR3 contains 14 residues. CDR1 and CDR2 (germline): SGHRS, YFSETQ. The V end lost 1 base, the J end lost 5 bases, and 12 bases lay between the germline ends. CDR3 loop: CASSLRQGPTEAFF. The CDR3 DNA reads as TGCGCCAGCAGCTTGAGGCAGGGTCCTACTGAAGCTTTCTTT.

J is TRBJ2-7 and V is TRBV7-2; TRBD2 matches at 12 bases. The J segment lost 3 bases and the V segment lost 6 bases, leaving 0 bases of the junction unmatched. Germline V gene lookup returns CDR1 SGHTA and CDR2 FQGNSA. The length of the CDR3 is 13 residues. The CDR3 is CASRLAGGYEQYF. Written as DNA, the CDR3 is TGTGCCAGCAGACTAGCGGGGGGCTACGAGCAGTACTTC.

The rearrangement joins TRBV19 to TRBJ1-1; D gene ambiguous. The CDR3 is 13 residues long. The V gene lost 1 base and the J gene lost 4 bases, with 7 bases spanning the gap. Germline V gives CDR1 LNHDA, CDR2 SQIVND (reference sequence). CDR3 nucleotides: TGTGCCAGTAGTATAGGTCGGGTCACTGAAGCTTTCTTT. It is translated as CASSIGRVTEAFF.

The chain combines TRBV29-1 with TRBJ2-5; D call uncertain. CDR3 length equals 11 residues. Germline V lookup: CDR1 SQVTM, CDR2 ANQGSEA. V lost 8 bases and J 9 bases, leaving 16 bases between the germline ends. CDR3 bases: TGCAGCTATTCGGCAGCCGGATCCCAGTACTTC. It is translated as CSYSAAGSQYF.

V gene TRBV5-5 combines with J gene TRBJ1-1; TRBD1 aligns across 7 bases. This CDR3 region has 11 residues. CDR1 and CDR2 from the germline V gene are SGHKS and YYEKEE (reference sequence). V lost 4 bases and J lost 11; bases outside the gene matches: 5. The CDR3 is CASSTTGEAFF. For the CDR3, the DNA is TGTGCCAGCAGCACTACAGGGGAGGCTTTCTTT.

The chain has TRBV29-1 and TRBJ2-7; TRBD2 aligns across 12 bases. The CDR3 is made up of 14 amino acids. Looked up from germline, CDR1 is SQVTM and CDR2 is ANQGSEA. V was clipped by 5 bases and J by 12 bases; unmatched bases: 14. Here the CDR3 DNA reads TGCAGCGTTCAAAGACTAGCGGGAGTCCAGACATGGTACTTC. This codes for CSVQRLAGVQTWYF.

This chain uses TRBV2 with TRBJ1-1, with 7 bases matching TRBD1. The CDR3 spans 13 residues. The V gene's germline CDR1 is SNHLY and CDR2 FYNNEI. With V trimmed by 6 bases and J by 5 bases, 6 bases remained unmatched. CDR3: CASRFAGGTEAFF. DNA for the CDR3: TGTGCCAGCAGATTTGCAGGGGGGACTGAAGCTTTCTTT.

J is TRBJ2-7 and V is TRBV21-1. TRBV21-1 counts as a pseudogene. This CDR3 has 13 residues. The DNA of the CDR3 is TGTGCCAGCAGCAAAATAGGGTCCTACGAGCAGTACTTC. Translated: CASSKIGSYEQYF.

V and J are TRBV5-1 and TRBJ1-1; TRBD1 is a possible D gene (6 bases). The CDR3 spans 12 residues. Trimming took 4 bases from V and 11 from J, leaving 15 bases between them. CDR1 and CDR2 from the germline V gene are SGHRS and YFSETQ. The CDR3, as DNA: TGCGCCAGCAGCCAACAGGGTGGGCGGGCTTTCTTT. The encoded protein is CASSQQGGRAFF.

This clone was observed once. This chain connects TRBV11-3 to TRBJ2-2, with D unclear. Germline V gene data show CDR1 as SGHNT and CDR2 as YENEEA. V was pared by 1 base and J by 0 bases, with 3 bases between. The CDR3 has 14 residues. The DNA of the CDR3 is TGTGCCAGCAGCTTAGGACCGAACACCGGGGAGCTGTTTTTT. Its translation: CASSLGPNTGELFF.

CDR3: CSVVRVSYNEQFF. CDR3 DNA: TGCAGCGTTGTGCGGGTCTCCTACAATGAGCAGTTCTTC. This chain links TRBV29-1 with TRBJ2-1, with D perhaps matching TRBD2 (5 bases). The length of the CDR3 is 13 residues. V lost 4 bases and J 0 bases, leaving 7 bases between the germline ends. Germline CDR1 reads SQVTM; CDR2 reads ANQGSEA.

The CDR3 spells CAISAHDSQNSPLHF. The CDR3 nucleotides are TGTGCCATCAGTGCCCATGACAGTCAAAATTCACCCCTCCACTTT. The rearrangement uses TRBV10-3 and TRBJ1-6, with D perhaps matching TRBD1 (5 bases). The germline V gene encodes CDR1 ENHRY and CDR2 SYGVKD. Trimming removed 4 bases from V and 7 bases from J, with 14 bases in between. The CDR3 length is 15 residues.

This rearrangement joins TRBV2 to TRBJ1-3, with 7 nucleotides matching TRBD1. The CDR3 consists of 16 residues. Germline assignment: CDR1 SNHLY and CDR2 FYNNEI. J lost 0 bases, V lost 6 bases, and 8 bases had no gene match. CDR3 amino acids: CASSPTGTVSGNTIYF. Written as DNA, the CDR3 is TGTGCCAGCAGCCCGACAGGGACAGTCTCTGGAAACACCATATATTTT.

This clone was seen a few times. CDR3: CASSKGGGPGDYEQYF. In nucleotides, the CDR3 is TGTGCCAGCAGCAAAGGAGGGGGACCGGGAGACTACGAGCAGTACTTC. This chain links TRBV21-1 with TRBJ2-7. TRBV21-1 is labeled a pseudogene. CDR3 size: 16 residues.

The chain is built from TRBV5-1 and TRBJ2-4; D is possibly TRBD2 (5 bases). This CDR3 has 13 residues. The germline V gene encodes CDR1 SGHRS and CDR2 YFSETQ. V dropped 6 bases and J dropped 2 bases, with 9 bases sitting between them. CDR3 DNA sequence: TGCGCCAGCAAGCCGGGGACCAAAAACATTCAGTACTTC. Translating gives CASKPGTKNIQYF.

The V call is TRBV6-5, the J call TRBJ1-2, with D possibly being TRBD1 (6 bases). CDR1 and CDR2 (germline): MNHEY, SVGAGI. With 6 bases removed from V and 4 bases from J, the gap between germline ends came to 12 bases. The CDR3 is 13 residues long. The CDR3 protein is CASSPDRIYGYTF. CDR3 bases: TGTGCCAGCAGCCCAGACAGGATCTATGGCTACACCTTC.

The chain is built from TRBV4-1 and TRBJ1-5; TRBD1 matches at 7 bases. The CDR3 sequence is 15 residues long. With V trimmed by 4 bases and J by 3 bases, 6 bases remained unmatched. CDR1 and CDR2 (germline): MGHRA, YSYEKL. Here the CDR3 reads CASSLNTGDNQPQHF. CDR3 nucleotides: TGCGCCAGCAGCCTCAATACAGGGGACAATCAGCCCCAGCATTTT.

The V and J genes are TRBV14 and TRBJ1-3, with unresolved D. The germline gives CDR1 SGHDN, CDR2 FVKESK. The CDR3 is 13 amino acids. V was shortened by 0 bases and J by 4 bases, with 4 bases between the two germline ends. This CDR3 is CASSQEGGNTIYF. CDR3 bases: TGTGCCAGCAGCCAAGAGGGGGGAAACACCATATATTTT.

This chain connects TRBV19 to TRBJ1-1; 7 bases are shared with TRBD1. The V gene end was trimmed by 5 bases and the J gene end by 2 bases; junction bases not matched to a gene: 5. The CDR3 length is 14 residues. Per germline, CDR1 LNHDA and CDR2 SQIVND (reference sequence). For the CDR3, the DNA is TGTGCCAGTAGTCCCGGACAGGTCAACACTGAAGCTTTCTTT. This encodes CASSPGQVNTEAFF.

The chain combines TRBV19 with TRBJ1-3; D possibly corresponds to TRBD1 (6 bases). The V end was cut by 5 bases, the J end by 2 bases, with 13 bases between. Germline loops: CDR1 LNHDA, CDR2 SQIVND (reference sequence). This CDR3 spans 15 amino acids. CDR3 nucleotides: TGTGCCAGTAGTTCGGACAGTCGAACTGGAAACACCATATATTTT. Translated, it gives CASSSDSRTGNTIYF.

This clone was found once. A read error is likely, as this CDR3 ends without the conserved phenylalanine or tryptophan. It is unclear where the CDR3 begins or ends on the DNA, so no DNA is shown, and the CDR3 is as TCRdb lists it. The V and J genes are TRBV18 and TRBJ2-7; the table's D call TRBD1 went unverified against the DNA. Germline V gene data show CDR1 as KGHSH and CDR2 as LQKENI. A total of 13 residues make up the CDR3, ends included. This CDR3 is CASSPREFHRPYL.